The 25 T cell receptor beta chains below come from one sample, sequenced in a study of human T cells and chemical hapten exposure. Time point reported: patch test 1, 2 weeks after DPC sensitization. As to treatment: therapeutic diphenylcyclopropenone sensitization with weekly scalp DPC. TCRdb called the RACE reads again in MiXCR, with one record for every CDR3 protein. The repertoire consists of roughly 180,000 distinct CDR3 sequences, with about a fifth occurring once and the leading ten covering under 7%. The sample here was whole blood, taken in connection with sensitization to the hapten diphenylcyclopropenone (DPC). The receptor set was obtained from a woman aged 45-65 years with alopecia areata. Some clones in this sample may be carry-over from other donors' samples.

V is TRBV3-1 and J is TRBJ2-7, with D perhaps TRBD2 (6 bases). CDR1 and CDR2 (germline): LGHDT, YNNKEL (reference sequence). V lost 1 base and J 2 bases, leaving 12 bases between the germline ends. The CDR3 consists of 15 residues. CDR3 DNA: TGTGCCAGCAGCCAAGCCGGGAGAAGCGCCTACGAGCAGTACTTC. As protein: CASSQAGRSAYEQYF.

This chain joins TRBV27 and TRBJ2-2; TRBD2 might be the D (5 bases). The germline V and J ends were trimmed by 4 bases and 5 bases, with 14 bases remaining between them. This CDR3 is 15 amino acids long. From germline, CDR1 is MNHEY and CDR2 SMNVEV (reference sequence). CDR3 sequence (DNA): TGTGCCAGCAGTTCCCTAGCCGGAGTGACCGGGGAGCTGTTTTTT. Protein product: CASSSLAGVTGELFF.

The chain is built from TRBV10-1 and TRBJ2-3; TRBD2 matches 14 bases. Germline trimming cut 0 bases from V and 6 bases from J; bases unmatched to any gene: 2. CDR1 WNHNN and CDR2 SYGVQD come from the germline V gene (reference sequence). The CDR3 is 16 residues long. The CDR3 sequence: CASSESTSGRGDTQYF. CDR3 bases: TGCGCCAGCAGTGAGTCGACTAGCGGGAGGGGTGATACGCAGTATTTT.

This clonotype was detected a few times. In nucleotides, the CDR3 is TGTGCCATCAGTGGTCGGACAGTAGGAGGGACTGAAGCTTTCTTT. Protein sequence: CAISGRTVGGTEAFF. The chain combines TRBV10-3 with TRBJ1-1, with a possible D match to TRBD1 (6 bases). Germline V gene data show CDR1 as ENHRY and CDR2 as SYGVKD. Trimming removed 4 bases at V and 5 bases at J, with 17 bases between. This CDR3 region has 15 residues.

This CDR3 is CSAISGAPNEKLFF. The CDR3 DNA reads TGCAGTGCCATCTCAGGGGCACCTAATGAAAAACTGTTTTTT. V usage is TRBV20-1 and J usage is TRBJ1-4, with D tentatively TRBD1 (6 bases). CDR1 and CDR2 from the germline V gene are DFQATT and SNEGSKA (reference sequence). Trimming stripped 6 bases from V and 3 bases from J, with 14 bases between. The CDR3 is 14 residues long.

This clonotype appeared a few times. The rearrangement joins TRBV5-6 to TRBJ2-1; TRBD2 matches at 9 bases. The germline gives CDR1 SGHDT, CDR2 YYEEEE. There are 18 residues in the CDR3. V was pared by 3 bases and J by 4 bases, with 14 bases of the junction left unmatched. The CDR3 loop is CASSSREAGGFAYNEQFF. The CDR3 region has the DNA TGTGCCAGCAGCTCCCGAGAAGCGGGAGGTTTCGCTTACAATGAGCAGTTCTTC.

This sequence joins TRBV27 and TRBJ1-1; 8 bases match TRBD1. Germline V gives CDR1 MNHEY, CDR2 SMNVEV (reference sequence). This CDR3 has 15 residues. Germline trimming cut 0 bases from V and 4 bases from J; bases unmatched to any gene: 4. The CDR3 loop is CASSLSTGVGTEAFF. CDR3 nucleotide sequence: TGTGCCAGCAGTTTATCGACAGGGGTCGGCACTGAAGCTTTCTTT.

The chain uses TRBV6-1 and TRBJ2-1; 7 nucleotides agree with TRBD2. The germline gives CDR1 MNHNS, CDR2 SASEGT. The CDR3 runs 14 residues. The V gene end was trimmed by 7 bases and the J gene end by 6 bases; junction bases not matched to a gene: 9. CDR3 coding DNA: TGTGCCAGCACCCCCGGACTAGGGGTCAATGAGCAGTTCTTC. Translating gives CASTPGLGVNEQFF.

This rearrangement joins TRBV9 to TRBJ2-6; D is unclear. CDR3 length: 16 residues. The germline gives CDR1 SGDLS, CDR2 YYNGEE. Deletions cut 4 bases from V and 3 bases from J, with 14 bases between. CDR3 region: CASSSYTSNGANVLTF. The CDR3 region has the DNA TGTGCCAGCAGCTCCTACACTTCCAATGGGGCCAACGTCCTGACTTTC.

This clonotype was observed a handful of times. V usage is TRBV29-1 and J usage is TRBJ2-1, with a tentative D call TRBD1 (6 bases). Trimming took off 0 bases at V and 6 bases at J, with 12 bases between the two ends. This CDR3 comprises 14 residues. CDR1 is SQVTM and CDR2 is ANQGSEA in the germline V gene. CDR3 nucleotide sequence: TGCAGCGTTGAAGAAGGCATAGGGGGCAATGAGCAGTTCTTC. This gives the protein CSVEEGIGGNEQFF.

This clonotype has more than one count but fewer than ten. V usage is TRBV7-2 and J usage is TRBJ2-1; 14 nucleotides line up with TRBD2. CDR1 is SGHTA, CDR2 FQGNSA, per germline. Trimming at V came to 5 bases and at J to 4 bases, leaving 4 bases not matched to a gene. The CDR3 is 16 amino acids. CDR3 DNA: TGTGCCAGCAGCCTGACTAGCGGGGGGGTTTACAATGAGCAGTTCTTC. This sequence encodes CASSLTSGGVYNEQFF.

V is TRBV7-2 and J is TRBJ1-1; D not resolved. The length of the CDR3 is 14 residues. Trimming took 2 bases from V and 7 from J, leaving 14 bases between them. Germline V lookup: CDR1 SGHTA, CDR2 FQGNSA. The CDR3 loop is CASSLWRERSEAFF. The CDR3 bases are TGTGCCAGCAGCTTATGGAGGGAGAGGAGTGAAGCTTTCTTT.

This clonotype has a count of ten or more. The J gene is TRBJ2-1, the V gene TRBV19; a weak D match, TRBD2 (6 bases). The CDR3 spans 15 residues. V was cut by 1 base and J by 4 bases, with 11 bases left in between. Germline CDR1 and CDR2: LNHDA and SQIVND (reference sequence). For the CDR3, the DNA is TGTGCCAGTAGTATAGCGGGAGAGACGTACAATGAGCAGTTCTTC. This codes for CASSIAGETYNEQFF.

The chain links TRBV7-2 to TRBJ2-1, with 10 bases lining up with TRBD1. CDR1 SGHTA and CDR2 FQGNSA come from the germline V gene. V shed 6 bases and J 4 bases; nucleotides not matched to a gene: 0. CDR3 length equals 13 residues. The CDR3 spells CASRGQGYNEQFF. In nucleotides, the CDR3 is TGTGCCAGCAGGGGACAGGGGTACAATGAGCAGTTCTTC.

The J gene is TRBJ2-3, the V gene TRBV7-2; D remains unclear. The germline V and J ends were trimmed by 7 bases and 4 bases, with 12 bases remaining between them. The CDR3 covers 13 residues. Germline loops: CDR1 SGHTA, CDR2 FQGNSA. CDR3 residues: CASNRAVSDTQYF. In nucleotides, the CDR3 is TGTGCCAGCAACCGGGCGGTCTCAGATACGCAGTATTTT.

The chain is built from TRBV29-1 and TRBJ1-4; no definite D call. V was clipped by 4 bases and J by 1 base, with 7 bases between them. Germline assignment: CDR1 SQVTM and CDR2 ANQGSEA. The CDR3 contains 13 residues. The CDR3 region has the DNA TGCAGCGTTGGGTTGGTAACTAATGAAAAACTGTTTTTT. This sequence encodes CSVGLVTNEKLFF.

This clonotype was found a few times. The chain links TRBV19 to TRBJ1-4, with TRBD1 identical over 7 bases. CDR3 length: 15 amino acids. The J segment lost 6 bases and the V segment lost 4 bases, leaving 8 bases of the junction unmatched. Germline V gives CDR1 LNHDA, CDR2 SQIVND (reference sequence). The CDR3 here is CASSRVGQSDEKLFF. DNA for the CDR3: TGTGCCAGTAGTAGAGTGGGACAGAGCGATGAAAAACTGTTTTTT. Full variable domain (remainder filled in from reference TRBV19 and TRBJ1-4): DGGITQSPKYLFRKEGQNVTLSCEQNLNHDAMYWYRQDPGQGLRLIYYSQIVNDFQKGDIAEGYSVSREKKESFPLTVTSAQKNPTAFYLCASSRVGQSDEKLFFGSGTQLSVL.

This chain joins TRBV7-9 and TRBJ1-1; D gene ambiguous. The CDR3 loop spans 13 amino acids. Per germline, CDR1 SEHNR and CDR2 FQNEAQ (reference sequence). The ends were cut back, 1 base at V and 5 bases at J, with 8 bases in the middle. CDR3 nucleotide sequence: TGTGCCAGCAGCTTAGTTATGGGGACTGAAGCTTTCTTT. Protein sequence: CASSLVMGTEAFF. The full variable domain, its missing parts supplied by reference TRBV7-9 and TRBJ1-1, is DTGVSQNPRHKITKRGQNVTFRCDPISEHNRLYWYRQTLGQGPEFLTYFQNEAQLEKSRLLSDRFSAERPKGSFSTLEIQRTEQGDSAMYLCASSLVMGTEAFFGQGTRLTVV.

Only a few counts were recorded for this clonotype. The V gene is TRBV4-2, the J gene TRBJ2-6, with D possibly TRBD1 on 5 matching bases. V lost 1 base to trimming and J lost 0 bases, with 7 bases between them. Germline V gene data show CDR1 as LGHNA and CDR2 as YNFKEQ. The CDR3 is made up of 16 amino acids. The CDR3 DNA is TGTGCCAGCAGCCAAGGGGGCAACTCTGGGGCCAACGTCCTGACTTTC. It translates to CASSQGGNSGANVLTF.

V usage is TRBV10-2 and J usage is TRBJ2-1, with 8 positions matching TRBD2. The junction had 7 bases not matched to a gene; V was cut back by 8 bases and J by 4 bases. This CDR3 has 14 amino acids. The germline V gene has CDR1 WSHSY and CDR2 SAAADI. The CDR3 bases are TGCGCCAGCGTTCCAGCGGGAGTTTACAATGAGCAGTTCTTC. Translating gives CASVPAGVYNEQFF.

The chain has TRBV12-3 or TRBV12-4 and TRBJ2-7; 8 positions agree with TRBD1. The J segment lost 6 bases and the V segment lost 7 bases, leaving 11 bases of the junction unmatched. The CDR3 length is 14 residues. The CDR3 loop reads CASKPGQAPFEQYF. As DNA, the CDR3 is TGTGCCAGCAAACCGGGACAGGCCCCGTTCGAGCAGTACTTC.

CDR3 sequence reads: CASSLGTGSAFF. Written as DNA, the CDR3 is TGTGCCAGCAGTTTGGGGACAGGGTCGGCTTTCTTT. The rearrangement uses TRBV6-5 and TRBJ1-1; 9 nucleotides align to TRBD1. The CDR3 sequence is 12 residues long. The J segment lost 11 bases and the V segment lost 4 bases, leaving 5 bases of the junction unmatched. Germline assignment: CDR1 MNHEY and CDR2 SVGAGI.

The chain recombines TRBV9 with TRBJ2-5, with D uncertain. This CDR3 is built from 13 residues. V lost 2 bases and J 2 bases, leaving 7 bases between the germline ends. Germline CDR1 reads SGDLS; CDR2 reads YYNGEE. This CDR3 reads CASSVDRQETQYF. The CDR3 nucleotides are TGTGCCAGCAGCGTGGACCGGCAAGAGACCCAGTACTTC.

The sample holds a few counts of this clonotype. CDR3 residues: CASSFIGTQETQYF. In nucleotides, the CDR3 is TGTGCCAGCAGCTTCATAGGGACCCAAGAGACCCAGTACTTC. V and J are TRBV5-6 and TRBJ2-5; either TRBD1 or TRBD2 may fit D (5 bases each). Per the germline V gene, CDR1 is SGHDT and CDR2 is YYEEEE. CDR3 length: 14 residues. Trimming took off 2 bases at V and 1 base at J, with 9 bases between the two ends.

CDR3 sequence (DNA): TGTGCCAGCAGCTTAGACGGGCGCTCCTACGAGCAGTACTTC. The encoded protein is CASSLDGRSYEQYF. V and J are TRBV11-3 and TRBJ2-7; D gene uncertain. The CDR3 has 14 residues. Trimming left V 0 bases short and J 0 bases short, with 6 bases between. Germline CDR1 is SGHNT and CDR2 is YENEEA.